This T cell receptor beta chain emerged from a study of blood T cell repertoires in COVID-19. Study-wide background: Acute and convalescent COVID-19 samples came from the United States, Italy and Spain.

Germline values: CDR1 LNHNV, CDR2 YYDKDF (reference sequence). This CDR3 region has 14 residues. V lost 5 bases, J lost 3 bases, and 7 bases stayed unmatched. A PCR-confirmed or clinician-diagnosed COVID-19 case had contacted exposed participants within 2 weeks of entry. Original processing methods: Amplification from reference gene primers served as the basis for estimated nucleated cell counts. Method: immunoSEQ multiplex PCR; TCRdb's copy keeps in-frame clones and lacks some. Clone size and V and J calls were adopted from that table, with D and trimming inferred from the DNA. In the table there are approximately 220,000 clones, 83% of which are singletons.

The rearrangement joins TRBV15 to TRBJ2-7; 7 bases map to TRBD2. The receptor was isolated from a woman aged 45-59 years who had been exposed to COVID-19. Sample: PBMCs or T cells enriched from blood (not recorded which). The CDR3 protein is CATSGGDNRYEQYF. In nucleotides, the CDR3 is TGTGCCACCAGCGGGGGGGATAACCGCTACGAGCAGTACTTC.